Each of the 8 T cell receptor beta chains below was sequenced from the same sample in a study of metastatic and nonmetastatic thyroid tumors. Thyroid surgery had not been preceded by any treatment in any patient. TCRdb called clones again from the PCR reads with MiXCR. The table includes some 34,000 clones, about a sixth detected once. Sequencing input: blood. Source of these receptors: a female donor with papillary thyroid cancer or a benign thyroid nodule (not recorded which). Some clones in this sample may be carry-over from other donors' samples.

The sample holds many counts of this clone. Additional DNA sequences in this sample encode the identical CDR3. The chain couples TRBV6-5 to TRBJ2-7; D remains ambiguous. Trimming stripped 0 bases from V and 5 bases from J, with 11 bases between. The germline CDR1 and CDR2 sequences are MNHEY and SVGAGI. This CDR3 is built from 14 residues. Written as DNA, the CDR3 is TGTGCCAGCAGTTACTCTCCAGGCCGGGACGAGCAGTACTTC. Translation: CASSYSPGRDEQYF.

By proportion, this clone is medium-sized. The junction does not match germline at one end; this may be a read error. This chain connects TRBV6-1 to TRBJ2-1, with 9 bases matching TRBD2. There are 12 residues in the CDR3. Germline assignment: CDR1 MNHNS and CDR2 SASEGT. The CDR3 sequence is CASSSLGLAKGF. The CDR3 DNA sequence: TGTGCCAGCAGTTCTCTAGGACTAGCGAAAGGTTTC.

The chain is built from TRBV20-1 and TRBJ2-7; 8 nucleotides agree with TRBD2. V lost 1 base, J lost 6 bases, and 11 bases stayed unmatched. The CDR3 has 15 amino acids. Germline V gene lookup returns CDR1 DFQATT and CDR2 SNEGSKA (reference sequence). The CDR3 coding sequence is TGCAGTGCTAGAGCCCTGGGTAGCGGGGAAGGCGAGCAGTACTTC. It yields the protein CSARALGSGEGEQYF.

The chain recombines TRBV9 with TRBJ2-7, with no clear D. Germline CDR1 and CDR2: SGDLS and YYNGEE. The CDR3 has 15 residues. V shed 0 bases and J shed 5 bases, with 15 bases lying between them. In DNA, the CDR3 is TGTGCCAGCAGCGTAGATTTCCGTGAAATGGACGAGCAGTACTTC. This encodes CASSVDFREMDEQYF.

The chain joins TRBV7-9 to TRBJ1-1; TRBD1 is a possible D gene (5 bases). V was clipped by 7 bases and J by 1 base, with 16 bases between them. Germline V CDR1 and CDR2: SEHNR, FQNEAQ (reference sequence). CDR3 length equals 15 residues. CDR3 region: CASNPPNGQNTEAFF. The CDR3 nucleotides read TGTGCCAGCAATCCCCCCAACGGACAGAACACTGAAGCTTTCTTT.

This CDR3 is CSARVGTGVYEQYF. The CDR3 DNA follows: TGCAGTGCTAGAGTAGGGACAGGGGTCTACGAGCAGTACTTC. This sequence joins TRBV20-1 and TRBJ2-7; TRBD1 matches at 10 bases. Germline trimming cut 1 base from V and 3 bases from J; bases unmatched to any gene: 3. Germline-derived CDR1 and CDR2 are DFQATT and SNEGSKA (reference sequence). The CDR3 totals 14 residues.

This clone was counted many times. The chain couples TRBV13 to TRBJ2-1; TRBD2 aligns across 9 bases. V dropped 2 bases and J dropped 8; count of bases not matched to a gene: 7. The CDR3 is 15 amino acids. The germline CDR1 and CDR2 sequences are PRHDT and FYEKMQ (reference sequence). The CDR3 DNA sequence: TGTGCCAGCAGCTTAAGGGGCGGGAGGGCCGATGAGCAGTTCTTC. It yields the protein CASSLRGGRADEQFF.

A single count supports this clone. The J gene is TRBJ1-6, the V gene TRBV20-1; D call uncertain. The germline gives CDR1 DFQATT, CDR2 SNEGSKA (reference sequence). The CDR3 is 14 amino acids. V shed 3 bases and J shed 8 bases, with 14 bases lying between them. CDR3 bases: TGCAGTGCTAGGAGAGAGTTCTACTATTCACCCCTCCACTTT. Translation: CSARREFYYSPLHF.